The clone carrying this T cell receptor beta chain was observed many times. Its antigen is unknown. The CDR3 contains 16 residues. V gave up 1 base and J gave up 6 bases; unmatched junction bases: 1. The germline V gene has CDR1 KGHDR and CDR2 SFDVKD. These data belong to a study of blood T cells in healthy people across ages. Findings of the study overall: Naive and antigen-experienced cells were not separated, limiting conclusive comparison. It was held that the diversity estimates obtained from one million T cells were underestimates.

PCR was performed a second time for 7 to 11 cycles using a sample-barcoded 5' primer and a J-beta primer mix. TCRdb itself ran the 5' RACE reads through MiXCR, one entry per CDR3 protein. The sample has about 800,000 distinct CDR3 sequences; 46% are singletons. The sequenced sample consisted of blood. The origin of this receptor is a man older than 75 in good health. The chain has TRBV24-1 and TRBJ2-1; TRBD2 aligns across 14 bases. Here the CDR3 reads CATSDLGLAGGNEQFF. CDR3 nucleotides: TGTGCCACCAGTGATTTAGGACTAGCGGGAGGCAATGAGCAGTTCTTC.